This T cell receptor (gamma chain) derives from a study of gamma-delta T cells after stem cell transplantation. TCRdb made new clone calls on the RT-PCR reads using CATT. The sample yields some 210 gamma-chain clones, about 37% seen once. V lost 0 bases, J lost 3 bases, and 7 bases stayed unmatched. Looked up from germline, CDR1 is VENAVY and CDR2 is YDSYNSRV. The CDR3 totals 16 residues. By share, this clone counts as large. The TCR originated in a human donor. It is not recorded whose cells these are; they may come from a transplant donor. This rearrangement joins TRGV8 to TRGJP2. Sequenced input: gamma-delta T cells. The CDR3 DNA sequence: TGTGCCACCTGGGATAGGCCCCGGCGTAGTGATTGGATCAAGACGTTT. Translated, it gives CATWDRPRRSDWIKTF.